Below are 27 T cell receptor beta chains sequenced from a single sample in a study of T cells in Graves' hyperthyroidism and ophthalmopathy. The source material, RNA transcripts, was used to amplify TCR beta CDR3 regions. First-round RT-PCR of the TCR CDR3 relied on the HTBI primer set. TCRdb re-called the multiplex PCR reads through MiXCR, storing one row per CDR3 protein. Here the sample spans over 350,000 distinct CDR3 sequences, about 15% being singletons. The sequencing sample was made of blood. Receptors were obtained from a man in his late teens or twenties with Graves' ophthalmopathy.

At least ten counts were recorded for this clonotype. The chain recombines TRBV4-1 with TRBJ2-2; the D gene could be TRBD1 or TRBD2 (6 bases each). Germline V gene lookup returns CDR1 MGHRA and CDR2 YSYEKL. This CDR3 spans 15 amino acids. Trimming shortened V by 3 bases and J by 3 bases, and 11 bases separated the two germline ends. CDR3 DNA: TGCGCCAGCAGCCATTTTGGGGGGCACACCGGGGAGCTGTTTTTT. Encoded protein: CASSHFGGHTGELFF.

This chain joins TRBV11-2 and TRBJ2-7; D perhaps matches TRBD1 (6 bases). Germline CDR1 and CDR2: SGHAT and FQNNGV. The V and J ends lost 1 base and 3 bases respectively, with 13 bases between them. The CDR3 length is 15 residues. This chain's CDR3 is CASSLVLGADYEQYF. CDR3 nucleotide sequence: TGTGCCAGCAGCTTAGTGTTGGGGGCGGACTACGAGCAGTACTTC.

With respect to this clonotype: A read error may produce the germline difference seen at one junction end. The CDR3 sequence is CAGSLSRRQPQHF. The CDR3 nucleotides are TGTGCCGGCAGTTTAAGCAGGAGACAGCCCCAGCATTTT. The gene calls are TRBV12-3 or TRBV12-4 and TRBJ1-5, with no clear D. This CDR3 contains 13 residues.

The chain joins TRBV6-2 or TRBV6-3 to TRBJ2-3; TRBD2 matches at 14 bases. In germline, CDR1 is MNHEY, CDR2 SVGEGT. CDR3 length: 19 residues. Trimming at V came to 0 bases and at J to 2 bases, leaving 7 bases not matched to a gene. The DNA for the CDR3 is TGTGCCAGCAGTTACTCGAACGGACTAGCGGGAGGTTTCACAGATACGCAGTATTTT. It translates to CASSYSNGLAGGFTDTQYF.

This clonotype was recorded many times. V is TRBV11-2 and J is TRBJ2-7; D gene uncertain. Trimming pared 1 base from V and 0 bases from J, leaving 4 bases between. There are 13 residues in the CDR3. The germline V gene encodes CDR1 SGHAT and CDR2 FQNNGV. CDR3 DNA sequence: TGTGCCAGCAGCTTAGTCAACTCCTACGAGCAGTACTTC. Its protein is CASSLVNSYEQYF.

The chain joins TRBV10-3 to TRBJ2-3, with D tentatively TRBD1 or TRBD2 (5 bases each). Trimming removed 7 bases from V and 0 bases from J, with 11 bases in between. From germline, CDR1 is ENHRY and CDR2 SYGVKD. The CDR3 consists of 14 residues. CDR3 nucleotide sequence: TGTGCCATCACGACGGGACGCAGCACAGATACGCAGTATTTT. Its protein product is CAITTGRSTDTQYF.

This clonotype occurred many times. The rearrangement joins TRBV4-1 to TRBJ2-3; 12 bases match TRBD2. The junction had 3 bases not matched to a gene; V was cut back by 4 bases and J by 4 bases. The germline V gene has CDR1 MGHRA and CDR2 YSYEKL. CDR3 length: 15 residues. The CDR3 coding sequence is TGCGCCAGCAGCCCTAGCGGGGGGGGTTCAGATACGCAGTATTTT. Amino acid sequence: CASSPSGGGSDTQYF.

This clonotype was observed at least ten times. CDR3 protein: CASSEGQGAREWQETQYF. The CDR3 region has the DNA TGTGCCAGCAGTGAGGGACAGGGGGCTAGGGAGTGGCAAGAGACCCAGTACTTC. V usage is TRBV6-1 and J usage is TRBJ2-5; 12 bases align to TRBD1. Germline V gene data show CDR1 as MNHNS and CDR2 as SASEGT. V was clipped by 3 bases and J by 2 bases; unmatched bases: 10. The CDR3 loop spans 18 amino acids.

This clonotype has only a few counts. The rearrangement joins TRBV6-6 to TRBJ2-5; 13 bases are shared with TRBD2. This CDR3 contains 23 residues. Germline CDR1 reads MNHNY; CDR2 reads SVGAGI (reference sequence). Trimming cost V 0 bases and J 4 bases; bases outside gene matches: 23. CDR3 DNA: TGTGCCAGCAGTTACTCGAATCTCCCCCAGCCTGGGGGACTAGCGGGGCCGGGAGAGACCCAGTACTTC. It yields the protein CASSYSNLPQPGGLAGPGETQYF.

The rearrangement joins TRBV10-3 to TRBJ1-6; the D gene is possibly TRBD1 (6 bases). The CDR3 contains 13 residues. V was trimmed by 6 bases and J by 6 bases, leaving 9 bases between them. Per the germline V gene, CDR1 is ENHRY and CDR2 is SYGVKD. The CDR3 bases are TGTGCCATCAGGGACAGCGGTAATTCACCCCTCCACTTT. Translation gives CAIRDSGNSPLHF.

In this sample, this clonotype turned up many times. This rearrangement joins TRBV20-1 to TRBJ1-2; unclear D gene. Germline CDR1 reads DFQATT; CDR2 reads SNEGSKA (reference sequence). V lost 1 base and J lost 7, with 19 bases in between. This CDR3 has 15 residues. Written as DNA, the CDR3 is TGCAGTGCTAGAGGATATTCCCGGGAAACGGTTGGCTACACCTTC. It yields the protein CSARGYSRETVGYTF.

This clonotype was counted ten times or more. The chain uses TRBV2 and TRBJ2-7; D gene unclear. CDR1 and CDR2 (germline): SNHLY, FYNNEI. V was cut by 1 base and J by 2 bases, with 15 bases left in between. The CDR3 extends over 16 amino acids. For the CDR3, the DNA is TGTGCCAGCAGTGAAGGACTCCGGGCTCAAGCCTACGAGCAGTACTTC. Amino acids: CASSEGLRAQAYEQYF. Variable domain in full (rest from reference TRBV2 and TRBJ2-7): EPEVTQTPSHQVTQMGQEVILRCVPISNHLYFYWYRQILGQKVEFLVSFYNNEISEKSEIFDDQFSVERPDGSNFTLKIRSTKLEDSAMYFCASSEGLRAQAYEQYFGPGTRLTVT.

This chain joins TRBV27 and TRBJ2-7; D unresolved. Germline V gene sequence: CDR1 MNHEY, CDR2 SMNVEV (reference sequence). Trimming removed 0 bases at V and 7 bases at J, with 13 bases between. CDR3 length equals 14 residues. CDR3 nucleotide sequence: TGTGCCAGCAGTTTATCGCCGGGCCAAGGGGAGCAGTACTTC. As protein: CASSLSPGQGEQYF.

This clonotype appeared many times. The chain combines TRBV20-1 with TRBJ2-5; TRBD2 matches 11 bases. The CDR3 is 13 amino acids. The junction had 3 bases not matched to a gene; V was cut back by 6 bases and J by 3 bases. The germline V gene encodes CDR1 DFQATT and CDR2 SNEGSKA (reference sequence). As DNA, the CDR3 is TGCAGTGCGAGACTAGCGGGAAAAGAGACCCAGTACTTC. Its translation: CSARLAGKETQYF.

At least ten counts were recorded for this clonotype. V usage is TRBV27 and J usage is TRBJ1-2, with D possibly matching TRBD1 (5 bases). The V gene lost 7 bases and the J gene lost 1 base, with 13 bases spanning the gap. Germline V gene sequence: CDR1 MNHEY, CDR2 SMNVEV (reference sequence). This CDR3 spans 14 amino acids. CDR3 in amino acids: CASMSGRGNYGYTF. The CDR3 DNA reads as TGTGCCAGCATGTCGGGACGGGGTAACTATGGCTACACCTTC.

This clonotype was observed at least ten times. CDR3 loop: CASSGQSGTYSYEQYF. CDR3 in DNA: TGTGCCAGCAGCGGCCAATCTGGGACGTACTCCTACGAGCAGTACTTC. V is TRBV11-2 and J is TRBJ2-7; D is possibly TRBD1 or TRBD2 (5 bases each). Between the trimmed V and J ends, which lost 5 bases and 0 bases, there was a span of 17 bases. CDR1 and CDR2 from the germline V gene are SGHAT and FQNNGV. The CDR3 length is 16 residues.

This clonotype has ten or more counts. V and J are TRBV11-2 and TRBJ2-1; TRBD2 matches at 7 bases. The CDR3 is made up of 16 amino acids. V was pared by 5 bases and J by 1 base, with 8 bases of the junction left unmatched. Germline CDR1 and CDR2: SGHAT and FQNNGV. The CDR3 DNA reads as TGTGCCAGCAGCGTGAGTGGGGGGGGGTCCTACAATGAGCAGTTCTTC. It codes for CASSVSGGGSYNEQFF.

In its sample, this clonotype was seen a few times. This sequence joins TRBV7-9 and TRBJ1-5; a weak D match, TRBD1 (5 bases). CDR1 SEHNR and CDR2 FQNEAQ come from the germline V gene (reference sequence). V lost 2 bases to trimming and J lost 3 bases, with 17 bases between them. The CDR3 has 17 residues. As DNA, the CDR3 is TGTGCCAGCAGCTTACACTCCCCTGACAGTTACAATCAGCCCCAGCATTTT. Translating it yields CASSLHSPDSYNQPQHF.

Ten or more counts support this clonotype. The chain links TRBV6-1 to TRBJ2-5; possible D gene TRBD2, 6 bases. V gave up 7 bases and J gave up 0 bases, with 15 bases separating them. The CDR3 runs 15 residues. Germline V gene lookup returns CDR1 MNHNS and CDR2 SASEGT. In DNA, the CDR3 is TGTGCCAGCACCATGGGGAGGACCGACCAAGAGACCCAGTACTTC. Translation: CASTMGRTDQETQYF.

This clonotype was seen many times. The V call is TRBV2, the J call TRBJ1-5; unclear D gene. Germline V gene data show CDR1 as SNHLY and CDR2 as FYNNEI. The CDR3 runs to 14 residues. Trimming pared 0 bases from V and 3 bases from J, leaving 6 bases between. The CDR3 coding sequence is TGTGCCAGCAGTGAAGCAGTCGACAATCAGCCCCAGCATTTT. This encodes CASSEAVDNQPQHF.

This clonotype was recorded at least ten times. J is TRBJ2-7 and V is TRBV12-3 or TRBV12-4, with 7 bases aligning to TRBD2. Trimming took 7 bases from V and 0 from J; bases not matched to a gene: 6. This CDR3 is 14 amino acids long. CDR3 sequence reads: CASNLGGSSYEQYF. The CDR3 coding sequence is TGTGCCAGCAACCTGGGGGGGAGCTCCTACGAGCAGTACTTC.

The rearrangement uses TRBV7-2 and TRBJ2-3; D is perhaps TRBD2 (5 bases). This CDR3 is 14 amino acids long. Trimming removed 1 base from V and 6 bases from J, with 11 bases in between. Germline V CDR1 and CDR2: SGHTA, FQGNSA. The CDR3 loop is CASSLVGESDTQYF. CDR3 sequence (DNA): TGTGCCAGCAGCTTAGTCGGGGAGAGCGATACGCAGTATTTT.

There are many counts of this clonotype. V and J are TRBV20-1 and TRBJ1-1; no clear D gene. Germline assignment: CDR1 DFQATT and CDR2 SNEGSKA (reference sequence). The CDR3 is made up of 15 amino acids. Trimming cost V 0 bases and J 3 bases, with 14 bases left between them. The CDR3 protein is CSARDPSGWYTEAFF. The DNA of the CDR3 is TGCAGTGCTAGAGACCCATCGGGGTGGTACACTGAAGCTTTCTTT.

This clonotype occurred many times. V is TRBV29-1 and J is TRBJ2-1, with a weak D call TRBD2 (5 bases). The length of the CDR3 is 15 residues. The germline CDR1 and CDR2 sequences are SQVTM and ANQGSEA. Trimming left V 4 bases short and J 3 bases short, with 16 bases between. In DNA, the CDR3 is TGCAGCGTTGTCGGCGGGCCAGAGGACTACAATGAGCAGTTCTTC. It specifies CSVVGGPEDYNEQFF.

This clonotype was counted a few times. The rearrangement joins TRBV29-1 to TRBJ1-3; D is undetermined. V gave up 4 bases and J gave up 1 base, with 8 bases separating them. The V gene's germline CDR1 is SQVTM and CDR2 ANQGSEA. This CDR3 is built from 13 residues. This CDR3 is CSVGGWSGNTIYF. For the CDR3, the DNA is TGCAGCGTTGGGGGATGGTCTGGAAACACCATATATTTT.

The chain couples TRBV7-9 to TRBJ2-7; the match to TRBD2 covers 7 bases. The V gene's germline CDR1 is SEHNR and CDR2 FQNEAQ (reference sequence). With 1 base clipped from V and 2 bases from J, the junction kept 17 bases outside the gene matches. The CDR3 has 19 residues. CDR3 DNA: TGTGCCAGCAGCTTAGGGGGGGGACTATGGGGGGGGAAAACCTACGAGCAGTACTTC. Translation: CASSLGGGLWGGKTYEQYF.

Of note for this clonotype: A much larger clone sits a single nucleotide away, making a read error possible. V gene TRBV5-8 combines with J gene TRBJ2-1; the match to TRBD1 covers 7 bases. Germline CDR1 SGHTS, CDR2 YDEGEE. The CDR3 runs 14 residues. The CDR3 loop reads CASRYGTAYNERFF. The CDR3, as DNA: TGTGCCAGCAGGTACGGGACAGCCTACAATGAGCGGTTCTTC.